This TCR beta chain was documented in a study of shared clonotypes between healthy human individuals. Whole-study context: The composition of the donors was two women and a few men aged 18 to 49.

Selected positively for CCR7 and CD45RO-negative, naive CD8 cells excluded terminally differentiated effector memory CD45RA+ cells. The data were produced by immunoSEQ multiplex PCR, yet TCRdb's version contains in-frame clones alone and is incomplete. The table shows about 2 million clones, with about 95% occurring only once. V was clipped by 3 bases and J by 0 bases, with 6 bases between them. The CDR3 has 14 residues. Germline V gene data show CDR1 as MNHNS and CDR2 as SASEGT. The V gene is TRBV6-1, the J gene TRBJ1-5; D not resolved. This TCR was recovered from a young man in good health. Sequencing was carried out using naive CD8+ T cells sorted from blood. For the CDR3, the DNA is TGTGCCAGCAGTGAGGAACGTAGCAATCAGCCCCAGCATTTT. Its translation: CASSEERSNQPQHF.